These 32 T cell receptor beta chains were all obtained from the same sample, sequenced in a study of T cells after yellow fever vaccination. Via MiXCR, TCRdb re-called the 5' RACE reads, giving one row per CDR3 protein. The sample has approximately 340,000 distinct CDR3 sequences, 8.7% seen once; the top ten hold more than 15%. Sequencing was performed on PBMCs, taken on the day of the first yellow fever vaccination. The receptors were sampled from a man between 18 and 29 years old who received the YFV17D yellow fever vaccine.

V and J are TRBV20-1 and TRBJ2-4; 7 positions agree with TRBD1. V lost 6 bases and J lost 4; bases outside the gene matches: 12. Per germline, CDR1 DFQATT and CDR2 SNEGSKA (reference sequence). CDR3 length: 15 amino acids. This CDR3 reads CSASSAGTVKNIQYF. CDR3 DNA: TGCAGTGCCAGTTCAGCCGGGACAGTGAAAAACATTCAGTACTTC.

This clonotype occurred many times. The V gene is TRBV10-2, the J gene TRBJ1-3, with D maybe TRBD1 (5 bases). V was pared by 4 bases and J by 3 bases, with 7 bases between. The CDR3 runs to 13 residues. The germline gives CDR1 WSHSY, CDR2 SAAADI. The CDR3 protein is CASSVGGGNTIYF. The DNA for the CDR3 is TGCGCCAGCAGTGTGGGGGGTGGAAACACCATATATTTT.

This clonotype has at least ten counts. V gene TRBV5-6 combines with J gene TRBJ2-2, with D maybe TRBD2 (5 bases). The CDR3 totals 16 residues. CDR1 is SGHDT and CDR2 is YYEEEE in the germline V gene. V was trimmed by 4 bases and J by 1 base, leaving 14 bases between them. This CDR3 is CASSRWESQNTGELFF. The CDR3, as DNA: TGTGCCAGCAGCCGGTGGGAGAGTCAGAACACCGGGGAGCTGTTTTTT.

The chain links TRBV7-2 to TRBJ2-3, with D perhaps matching TRBD1 (6 bases). The V end lost 0 bases, the J end lost 8 bases, and 12 bases lay between the germline ends. Germline V gives CDR1 SGHTA, CDR2 FQGNSA. The CDR3 has 14 amino acids. The CDR3 coding sequence is TGTGCCAGCAGCTTAGCGGGGGCGATTCGTACGCAGTATTTT. Translated: CASSLAGAIRTQYF.

The V call is TRBV7-9, the J call TRBJ1-1; D remains ambiguous. The V gene's germline CDR1 is SEHNR and CDR2 FQNEAQ (reference sequence). V gave up 6 bases and J gave up 3 bases, with 11 bases separating them. The CDR3 runs to 13 residues. CDR3 in amino acids: CASRPPADTEAFF. The CDR3 DNA reads TGTGCCAGCAGACCCCCCGCGGACACTGAAGCTTTCTTT. Looking up the rest from reference TRBV7-9 and TRBJ1-1 gives the full variable domain: DTGVSQNPRHKITKRGQNVTFRCDPISEHNRLYWYRQTLGQGPEFLTYFQNEAQLEKSRLLSDRFSAERPKGSFSTLEIQRTEQGDSAMYLCASRPPADTEAFFGQGTRLTVV.

This chain joins TRBV12-3 or TRBV12-4 and TRBJ1-6; no clear D. The CDR3 totals 17 residues. Trimming left V 2 bases short and J 8 bases short, with 19 bases between. The CDR3 reads CASSLTRRLFTDSPLHF. The CDR3 DNA sequence: TGTGCCAGCAGTTTAACTCGGCGACTCTTCACCGATTCACCCCTCCACTTT.

CDR3 in DNA: TGTGCCAGCTTACGAACCGGGGGGGACACGCAGTATTTT. Translated: CASLRTGGDTQYF. The chain combines TRBV11-2 with TRBJ2-3; 8 bases are shared with TRBD2. In germline, CDR1 is SGHAT, CDR2 FQNNGV. This CDR3 spans 13 amino acids. V gave up 8 bases and J gave up 9 bases; unmatched junction bases: 10.

This clonotype has more than one count but fewer than ten. The DNA of the CDR3 is TGCGCCAGCAGCCAACTTACCAATAATGAAAAACTGTTTTTT. This codes for CASSQLTNNEKLFF. This chain uses TRBV4-1 with TRBJ1-4; D gene ambiguous. V was shortened by 2 bases and J by 4 bases, with 8 bases between the two germline ends. The CDR3 has 14 residues. Germline values: CDR1 MGHRA, CDR2 YSYEKL.

The gene calls are TRBV11-1 and TRBJ2-1, with D perhaps TRBD1 or TRBD2 (5 bases each). Germline V gene sequence: CDR1 SGHAT, CDR2 FQDESV (reference sequence). Trimming removed 4 bases at V and 6 bases at J, with 25 bases between. This CDR3 contains 18 residues. CDR3 sequence reads: CASSWYSGGGSRGNEQFF. The CDR3, as DNA: TGTGCCAGCAGCTGGTACTCGGGCGGAGGTTCGAGGGGCAATGAGCAGTTCTTC. Full variable domain (remainder filled in from reference TRBV11-1 and TRBJ2-1): EAEVAQSPRYKITEKSQAVAFWCDPISGHATLYWYRQILGQGPELLVQFQDESVVDDSQLPKDRFSAERLKGVDSTLKIQPAELGDSAMYLCASSWYSGGGSRGNEQFFGPGTRLTVL.

A remark on this clonotype: The conserved phenylalanine or tryptophan is not found at the CDR3 terminus, so this likely reflects a read error. The chain carries TRBV7-9 and TRBJ2-5; the match to TRBD1 covers 10 bases. The germline CDR1 and CDR2 sequences are SEHNR and FQNEAQ (reference sequence). Trimming took 5 bases from V and 5 from J; bases not matched to a gene: 11. This CDR3 is 16 amino acids long. CDR3 sequence (DNA): TGTGCCAGCAGCCAGCGACGGACAGGGGGTGAGGAGACCCAGTACTCC. Its protein product is CASSQRRTGGEETQYS.

This sequence joins TRBV7-2 and TRBJ1-4; 9 nucleotides line up with TRBD1. CDR1 SGHTA and CDR2 FQGNSA come from the germline V gene. This CDR3 contains 17 residues. The trim removed 5 bases at V and 2 bases at J, leaving 9 bases unmatched. For the CDR3, the DNA is TGTGCCAGCAGCACACCGGGACAGGGAACGACTAATGAAAAACTGTTTTTT. It yields the protein CASSTPGQGTTNEKLFF.

The V and J genes are TRBV4-1 and TRBJ1-3; D gene uncertain. The CDR3 runs to 16 residues. The V end lost 1 base, the J end lost 2 bases, and 12 bases lay between the germline ends. Germline V gene lookup returns CDR1 MGHRA and CDR2 YSYEKL. CDR3 residues: CASSQGWQAAGNTIYF. CDR3 DNA: TGCGCCAGCAGCCAAGGGTGGCAAGCTGCTGGAAACACCATATATTTT.

This clonotype was counted a few times. The rearrangement uses TRBV29-1 and TRBJ1-5, with a possible D match to TRBD1 (6 bases). The V end was cut by 5 bases, the J end by 4 bases, with 18 bases between. There are 15 residues in the CDR3. Germline assignment: CDR1 SQVTM and CDR2 ANQGSEA. CDR3 coding DNA: TGCAGCGTTACACGACAGGTTCTCCCTAATCAGCCCCAGCATTTT. Translating it yields CSVTRQVLPNQPQHF.

In this sample, this clonotype turned up many times. This sequence joins TRBV4-1 and TRBJ2-2; D not resolved. V was pared by 2 bases and J by 1 base, with 5 bases between. The CDR3 spans 14 residues. Germline CDR1 and CDR2: MGHRA and YSYEKL. The DNA of the CDR3 is TGCGCCAGCAGCCAATCCGAGAACACCGGGGAGCTGTTTTTT. Residues: CASSQSENTGELFF.

This clonotype showed up just a few times. The chain recombines TRBV24-1 with TRBJ2-5; TRBD1 agrees at 9 bases. This CDR3 has 16 residues. Looked up from germline, CDR1 is KGHDR and CDR2 is SFDVKD. V was clipped by 1 base and J by 8 bases; unmatched bases: 10. CDR3 sequence reads: CATSDFSGTGMHTQYF. CDR3 DNA sequence: TGTGCCACCAGTGATTTCTCCGGGACAGGGATGCATACCCAGTACTTC.

For the CDR3, the DNA is TGCGCCAGCAGCCAAAGTAGCGGTTTTCAAGAGACCCAGTACTTC. Translation gives CASSQSSGFQETQYF. This chain uses TRBV4-3 with TRBJ2-5; D is perhaps TRBD2 (6 bases). Germline CDR1 LGHNA, CDR2 YSLEER. Trimming stripped 2 bases from V and 2 bases from J, with 12 bases between. This CDR3 is built from 15 residues.

This clonotype was found a few times. The J gene is TRBJ1-1, the V gene TRBV5-4, with D possibly being TRBD1 (6 bases). CDR1 is SGHNT and CDR2 is YYREEE in the germline V gene (reference sequence). This CDR3 has 14 amino acids. V lost 3 bases, J lost 11 bases, and 20 bases lay in between. This CDR3 reads CASSSNDRKTWAFF. The CDR3 DNA reads TGTGCCAGCAGCTCTAATGACAGGAAAACTTGGGCTTTCTTT.

This clonotype was seen at least ten times. The chain joins TRBV20-1 to TRBJ2-7, with 7 bases lining up with TRBD1. Germline V CDR1 and CDR2: DFQATT, SNEGSKA (reference sequence). The CDR3 loop spans 15 amino acids. With V trimmed by 6 bases and J by 3 bases, 14 bases remained unmatched. This chain's CDR3 is CSAQPGQLLLYEQYV. The CDR3 coding sequence is TGCAGTGCACAGCCGGGACAGCTCCTGCTCTACGAGCAGTACGTC.

This clonotype has at least ten counts. V usage is TRBV29-1 and J usage is TRBJ2-2, with 7 bases identical to TRBD2. V shed 3 bases and J 4 bases; nucleotides not matched to a gene: 2. Germline-derived CDR1 and CDR2 are SQVTM and ANQGSEA. The CDR3 consists of 13 residues. The CDR3 nucleotides are TGCAGCGTTGAGACGGGGGGCACCGGGGAGCTGTTTTTT. The encoded protein is CSVETGGTGELFF.

This clonotype was found a few times. This chain connects TRBV7-2 to TRBJ2-2; D not certain. V was pared by 5 bases and J by 4 bases, with 5 bases between. From germline, CDR1 is SGHTA and CDR2 FQGNSA. There are 12 residues in the CDR3. Here the CDR3 reads CASSKRTGELFF. Here the CDR3 DNA reads TGTGCCAGCAGCAAACGCACCGGGGAGCTGTTTTTT.

This clonotype was detected only a few times. The rearrangement links TRBV11-1 to TRBJ2-2, with D perhaps TRBD2 (6 bases). The CDR3 consists of 14 residues. Deletions cut 1 base from V and 6 bases from J, with 9 bases between. The germline CDR1 and CDR2 sequences are SGHAT and FQDESV (reference sequence). CDR3 coding DNA: TGTGCCAGCAGCTTAGTGGAGGGGTCCGGGGAGCTGTTTTTT. Translation: CASSLVEGSGELFF.

This chain uses TRBV6-5 with TRBJ2-1; D remains unclear. V was shortened by 3 bases and J by 0 bases, with 9 bases between the two germline ends. This CDR3 region has 15 residues. In germline, CDR1 is MNHEY, CDR2 SVGAGI. CDR3 nucleotide sequence: TGTGCCAGCAGTTATATGGCAGTCTCCTACAATGAGCAGTTCTTC. It is translated as CASSYMAVSYNEQFF.

The rearrangement joins TRBV4-3 to TRBJ1-2, with D possibly being TRBD1 (5 bases). Trimming cost V 0 bases and J 6 bases, with 14 bases left between them. CDR3 length equals 15 residues. Germline loops: CDR1 LGHNA, CDR2 YSLEER. As DNA, the CDR3 is TGCGCCAGCAGCCAAGATGCGGGCCAGGGCCATGGCTACACCTTC. Translating it yields CASSQDAGQGHGYTF.

This clonotype was seen many times. The J gene is TRBJ2-1, the V gene TRBV4-1, with 7 nucleotides matching TRBD1. Trimming removed 2 bases from V and 6 bases from J; junction bases left unmatched: 13. The germline V gene encodes CDR1 MGHRA and CDR2 YSYEKL. The CDR3 contains 17 residues. DNA for the CDR3: TGCGCCAGCAGCCAAACGCGAAACAGGGGTGAGGGCAATGAGCAGTTCTTC. Its translation is CASSQTRNRGEGNEQFF.

This clonotype was picked up a small number of times. The rearrangement joins TRBV5-1 to TRBJ2-4; perhaps TRBD1 as D (6 bases). The CDR3 is 15 amino acids. V was pared by 6 bases and J by 3 bases, with 16 bases between. Germline CDR1 SGHRS, CDR2 YFSETQ. This CDR3 reads CASKYRAEDKNIQYF. CDR3 sequence (DNA): TGCGCCAGCAAATACAGGGCTGAAGACAAAAACATTCAGTACTTC.

The rearrangement joins TRBV4-3 to TRBJ2-3, with TRBD2 matching over 14 bases. Germline loops: CDR1 LGHNA, CDR2 YSLEER. CDR3 size: 18 residues. The J segment lost 2 bases and the V segment lost 4 bases, leaving 8 bases of the junction unmatched. Written as DNA, the CDR3 is TGCGCCAGCAGCCTGGGACTAGCGGGAGCACGGGACACAGATACGCAGTATTTT. It encodes CASSLGLAGARDTDTQYF.

This clonotype was observed many times. V and J are TRBV29-1 and TRBJ1-1; D is unresolved. CDR1 is SQVTM, CDR2 ANQGSEA, per germline. CDR3 length: 10 amino acids. V lost 4 bases to trimming and J lost 2 bases, with 2 bases between them. The CDR3 sequence is CSVGNTEAFF. The CDR3, as DNA: TGCAGCGTTGGAAACACTGAAGCTTTCTTT.

In this sample, this clonotype turned up many times. The chain has TRBV6-1 and TRBJ1-5; D ambiguous. This CDR3 spans 15 amino acids. The ends were cut back, 7 bases at V and 3 bases at J, with 16 bases in the middle. Germline CDR1 is MNHNS and CDR2 is SASEGT. CDR3 region: CASKRRSRTNQPQHF. The DNA of the CDR3 is TGTGCCAGCAAGAGAAGGTCGAGGACCAATCAGCCCCAGCATTTT.

The V call is TRBV20-1, the J call TRBJ2-7; D gene ambiguous. This CDR3 is 13 amino acids long. Germline V gives CDR1 DFQATT, CDR2 SNEGSKA (reference sequence). V lost 0 bases and J lost 6, with 12 bases in between. CDR3 nucleotide sequence: TGCAGTGCTAGAGATCGGATAGATGGCGAGCAGTACGTC. This codes for CSARDRIDGEQYV.

The chain carries TRBV7-8 and TRBJ2-3; the match to TRBD1 covers 9 bases. This CDR3 is built from 15 residues. CDR1 SGHVS and CDR2 FQNEAQ come from the germline V gene. V was clipped by 6 bases and J by 6 bases; unmatched bases: 10. The CDR3 spells CASSLAGTGRDTQYF. CDR3 coding DNA: TGTGCCAGCAGTCTCGCCGGGACAGGGAGGGATACGCAGTATTTT.

V gene TRBV5-1 combines with J gene TRBJ1-4; D may be TRBD1 (5 bases). The V and J ends lost 7 bases and 0 bases respectively, with 19 bases between them. Germline V gene data show CDR1 as SGHRS and CDR2 as YFSETQ. The CDR3 is made up of 17 amino acids. This CDR3 is CASREWGSLSTNEKLFF. In DNA, the CDR3 is TGCGCCAGCCGAGAATGGGGCAGCTTATCAACTAATGAAAAACTGTTTTTT.

This clonotype has only a few counts. V is TRBV7-2 and J is TRBJ2-2; D ambiguous. Germline V CDR1 and CDR2: SGHTA, FQGNSA. V was clipped by 1 base and J by 1 base, with 10 bases between them. The CDR3 is 16 amino acids. CDR3 sequence: CASSLVRLMNTGELFF. DNA for the CDR3: TGTGCCAGCAGCTTAGTAAGACTGATGAACACCGGGGAGCTGTTTTTT. Filled out from reference TRBV7-2 and TRBJ2-2, the complete variable domain reads GAGVSQSPSNKVTEKGKDVELRCDPISGHTALYWYRQSLGQGLEFLIYFQGNSAPDKSGLPSDRFSAERTGGSVSTLTIQRTQQEDSAVYLCASSLVRLMNTGELFFGEGSRLTVL.